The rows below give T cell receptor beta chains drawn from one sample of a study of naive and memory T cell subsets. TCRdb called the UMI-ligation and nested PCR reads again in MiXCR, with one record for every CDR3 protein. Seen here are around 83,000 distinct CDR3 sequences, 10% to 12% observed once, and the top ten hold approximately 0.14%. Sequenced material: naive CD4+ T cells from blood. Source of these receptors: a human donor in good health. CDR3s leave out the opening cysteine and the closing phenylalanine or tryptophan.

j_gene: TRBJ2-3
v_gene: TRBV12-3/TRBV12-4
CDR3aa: ASSQTLHGADTQY

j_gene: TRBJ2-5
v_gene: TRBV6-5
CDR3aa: ASSYSTSTETQY

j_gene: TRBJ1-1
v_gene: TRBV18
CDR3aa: ASSPDVNTEAF

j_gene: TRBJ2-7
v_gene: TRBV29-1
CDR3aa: SVPVLGATGEQY

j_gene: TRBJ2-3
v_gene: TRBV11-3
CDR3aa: ASSTPGARTDTQY

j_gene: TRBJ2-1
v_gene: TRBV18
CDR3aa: ASSPPGQGAYNEQF

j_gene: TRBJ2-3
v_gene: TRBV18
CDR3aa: ASSPRGLAGGPDTQY

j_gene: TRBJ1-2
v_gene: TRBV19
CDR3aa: ASRIGQTYGYT

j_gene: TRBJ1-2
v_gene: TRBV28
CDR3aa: ASSSGTASNYGCT

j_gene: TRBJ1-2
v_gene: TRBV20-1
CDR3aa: SAISQGHYGYT

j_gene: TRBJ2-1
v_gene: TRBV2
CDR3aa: ASSEWGLDNEQF

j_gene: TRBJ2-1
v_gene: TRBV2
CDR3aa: ASTYRQVRF

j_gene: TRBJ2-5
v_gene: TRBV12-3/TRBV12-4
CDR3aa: ASSSRETQY

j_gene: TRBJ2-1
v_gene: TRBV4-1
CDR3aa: ASSLSGGRDQQF

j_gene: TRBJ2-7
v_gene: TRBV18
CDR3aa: ASSPAGTSYEQY

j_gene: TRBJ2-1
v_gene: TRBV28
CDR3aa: ASSLPKFHNEQF

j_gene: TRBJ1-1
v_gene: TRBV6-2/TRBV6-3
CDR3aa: ASSSPDRREAF

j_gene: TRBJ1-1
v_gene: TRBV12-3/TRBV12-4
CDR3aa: ASSLGAGRAF

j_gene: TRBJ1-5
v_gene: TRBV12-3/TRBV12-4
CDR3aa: ASSGMGTLSNQPQH

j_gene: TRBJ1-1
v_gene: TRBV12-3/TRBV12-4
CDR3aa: ASSWFRVYNTEAF

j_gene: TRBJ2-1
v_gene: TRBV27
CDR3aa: ASSRLTPNNEQF

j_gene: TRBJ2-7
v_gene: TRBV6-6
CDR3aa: ASSSYPDRGFYEQY

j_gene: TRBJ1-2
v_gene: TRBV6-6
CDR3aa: ASSYYRGTVNYGYT

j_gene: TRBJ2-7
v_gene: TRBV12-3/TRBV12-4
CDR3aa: ASSLFSGYEQY

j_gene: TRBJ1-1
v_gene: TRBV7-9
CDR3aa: ASSFEQNLEAF

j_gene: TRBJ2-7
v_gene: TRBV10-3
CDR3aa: AISVRGSSYEQY

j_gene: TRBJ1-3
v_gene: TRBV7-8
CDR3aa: ASSLAGGGPGNTIY

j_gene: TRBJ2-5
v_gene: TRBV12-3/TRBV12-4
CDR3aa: ASSLSVATSPGGQY

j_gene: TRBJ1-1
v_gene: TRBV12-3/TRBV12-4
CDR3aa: ASSLEGQPNTEAF

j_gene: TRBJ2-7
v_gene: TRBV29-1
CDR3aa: SVGAGGYEQY

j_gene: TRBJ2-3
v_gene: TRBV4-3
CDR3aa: ASSQDLKRAKTDTQY

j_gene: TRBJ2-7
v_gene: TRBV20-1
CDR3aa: SARGIKGRNAEQY

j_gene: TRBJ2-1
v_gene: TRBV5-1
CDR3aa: ASSLIPAGGSGEQF

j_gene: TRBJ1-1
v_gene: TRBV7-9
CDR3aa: ASSSGQGERHREAF

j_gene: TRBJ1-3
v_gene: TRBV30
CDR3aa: AWSAGGAAGNTIY

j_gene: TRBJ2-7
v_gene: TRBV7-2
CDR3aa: ASSLDGGSGRYRAYEQY

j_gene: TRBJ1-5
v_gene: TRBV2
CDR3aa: ASSEEQGGNQPQH

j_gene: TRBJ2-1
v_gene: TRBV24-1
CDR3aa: ATSPASYNEQF

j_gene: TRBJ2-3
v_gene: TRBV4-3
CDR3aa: ASSQVTTNTDTQY

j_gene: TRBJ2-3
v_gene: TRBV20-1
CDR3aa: SARADTQY

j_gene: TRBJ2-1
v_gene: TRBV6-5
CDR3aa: ASRGTSGSSYNEQF

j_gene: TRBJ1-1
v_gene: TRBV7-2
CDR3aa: ASSQKGDTEAF

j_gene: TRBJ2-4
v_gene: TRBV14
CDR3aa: ASSQGRSGRPSLGKNIQY

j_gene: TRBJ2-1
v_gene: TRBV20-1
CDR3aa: SARDGGLAGGEQF

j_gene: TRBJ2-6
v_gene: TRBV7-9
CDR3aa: ASSPRGDLSGANVLT

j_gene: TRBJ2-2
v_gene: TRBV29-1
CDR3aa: SAKTGPGELF

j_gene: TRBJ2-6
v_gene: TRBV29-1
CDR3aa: STKGDAISGANVLT

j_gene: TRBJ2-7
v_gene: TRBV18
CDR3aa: ASSPQGGPYEQY

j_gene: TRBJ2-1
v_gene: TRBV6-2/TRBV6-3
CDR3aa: ASSYSSGWGYEQF

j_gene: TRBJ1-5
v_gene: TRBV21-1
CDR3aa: ASSNYGQPQH

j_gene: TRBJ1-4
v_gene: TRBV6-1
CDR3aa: ASSYPGDGTEKLF

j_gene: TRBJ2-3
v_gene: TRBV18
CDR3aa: ASSRDSADTQY

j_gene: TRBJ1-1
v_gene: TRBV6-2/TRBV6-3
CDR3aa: ASSYRILMNTEAF

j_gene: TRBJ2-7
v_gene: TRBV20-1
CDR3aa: SARVGGARVGEQY

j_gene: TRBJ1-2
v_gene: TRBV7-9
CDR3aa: ASTSSDGHGYT